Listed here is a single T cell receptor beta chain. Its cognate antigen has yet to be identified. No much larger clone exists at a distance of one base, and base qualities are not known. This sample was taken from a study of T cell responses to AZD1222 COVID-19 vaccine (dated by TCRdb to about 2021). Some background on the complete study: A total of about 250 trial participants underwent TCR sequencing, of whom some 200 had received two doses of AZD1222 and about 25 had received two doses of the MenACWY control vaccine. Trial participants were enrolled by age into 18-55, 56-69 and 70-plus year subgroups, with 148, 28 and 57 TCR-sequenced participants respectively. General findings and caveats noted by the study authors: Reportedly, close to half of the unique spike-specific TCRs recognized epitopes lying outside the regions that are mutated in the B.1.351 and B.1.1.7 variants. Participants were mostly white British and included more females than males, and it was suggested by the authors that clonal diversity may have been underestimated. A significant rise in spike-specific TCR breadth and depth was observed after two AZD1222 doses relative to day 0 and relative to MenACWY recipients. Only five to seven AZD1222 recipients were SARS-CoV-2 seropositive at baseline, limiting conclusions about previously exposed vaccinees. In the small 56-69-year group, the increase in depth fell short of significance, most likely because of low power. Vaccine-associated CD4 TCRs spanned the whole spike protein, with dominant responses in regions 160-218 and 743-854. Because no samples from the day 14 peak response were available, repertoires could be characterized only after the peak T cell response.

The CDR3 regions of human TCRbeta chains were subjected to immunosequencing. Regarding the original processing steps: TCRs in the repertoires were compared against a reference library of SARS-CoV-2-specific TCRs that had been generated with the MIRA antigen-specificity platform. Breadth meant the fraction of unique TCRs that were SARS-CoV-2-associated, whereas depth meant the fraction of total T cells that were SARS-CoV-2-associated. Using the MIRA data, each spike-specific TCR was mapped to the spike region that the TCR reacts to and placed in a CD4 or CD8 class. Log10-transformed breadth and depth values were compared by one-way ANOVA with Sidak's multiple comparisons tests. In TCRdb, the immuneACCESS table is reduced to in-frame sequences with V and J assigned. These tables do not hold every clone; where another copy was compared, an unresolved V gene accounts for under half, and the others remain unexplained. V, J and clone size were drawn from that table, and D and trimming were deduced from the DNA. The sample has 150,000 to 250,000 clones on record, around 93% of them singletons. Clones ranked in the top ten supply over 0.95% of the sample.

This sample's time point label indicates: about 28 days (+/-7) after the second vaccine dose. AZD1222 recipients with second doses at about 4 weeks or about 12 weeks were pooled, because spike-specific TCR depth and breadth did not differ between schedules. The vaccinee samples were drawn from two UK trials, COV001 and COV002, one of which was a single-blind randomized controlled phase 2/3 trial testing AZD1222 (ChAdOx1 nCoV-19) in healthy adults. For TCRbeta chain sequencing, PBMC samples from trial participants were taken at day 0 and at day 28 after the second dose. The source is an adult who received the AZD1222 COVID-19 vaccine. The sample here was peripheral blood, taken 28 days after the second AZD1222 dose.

CDR3 protein: CASSEGGNSPLHF. The DNA sequence reads TGTGCCAGCAGTGAAGGGGGGAATTCACCCCTCCACTTT. This receptor chain uses TRBV6-4 and TRBJ1-6, and TRBD1 may be the D gene, going by 6 matching bases. The CDR3, cysteine through phenylalanine, is 13 amino acids long. Solely the CDR3 DNA is kept, with 39 bases framed from the first base. V loses 3 bases, J loses 7 bases, and the germline ends lie 7 bases apart. From a lookup of the germline V gene, CDR1 and CDR2 are MRHNA and SNTAGT.